The rows below give T cell receptor beta chains drawn from one sample of a study of T-cell reconstitution after alpha-beta-depleted transplantation in children. MiXCR was run by TCRdb on the PCR reads, yielding one entry per CDR3 protein. This sample has about 300,000 distinct CDR3 sequences, with 7.5% to 9% found just once. The starting material was peripheral blood, obtained 360 days after TCRalphabeta/CD19-depleted stem cell transplant. These receptors originate from a female patient aged 2 to 10 who had a stem cell transplant for Fanconi anemia, so the T cells may come from the graft donor. The CDR3 runs from the conserved cysteine through the conserved F or W. The order of the fields is clone size, D gene, V gene, J gene, CDR3 protein, CDR3 DNA. The D gene is left open where the match is weak. Only part of the rows carry a size: once, few, many, or a class if the clone is expanded.

abundance: few
d_gene: NA
v_gene: TRBV15
j_gene: TRBJ2-3
CDR3aa: CATSRERLTDTQYF
CDR3nt: TGTGCCACCAGCAGAGAAAGACTCACAGATACGCAGTATTTT

abundance: NA
d_gene: NA
v_gene: TRBV6-1
j_gene: TRBJ1-5
CDR3aa: CASRPGGHNQPQHF
CDR3nt: TGTGCCAGCAGGCCGGGGGGGCACAATCAGCCCCAGCATTTT

abundance: NA
d_gene: NA
v_gene: TRBV15
j_gene: TRBJ1-4
CDR3aa: CATSGSEKLFF
CDR3nt: TGTGCCACCAGCGGGAGTGAAAAACTGTTTTTT

abundance: many
d_gene: NA
v_gene: TRBV20-1
j_gene: TRBJ1-5
CDR3aa: CSARELGKGPQHF
CDR3nt: TGCAGTGCTAGAGAACTGGGGAAGGGGCCCCAGCATTTT

abundance: many
d_gene: TRBD2
v_gene: TRBV5-1
j_gene: TRBJ2-3
CDR3aa: CASSSGWTSGSHTQYF
CDR3nt: TGCGCCAGCAGTTCGGGTTGGACTAGCGGGAGTCATACGCAGTATTTT

abundance: NA
d_gene: NA
v_gene: TRBV15
j_gene: TRBJ1-1
CDR3aa: CATSRGTGVLNTEAFF
CDR3nt: TGTGCCACCAGCAGAGGCACAGGCGTCCTGAACACTGAAGCTTTCTTT

abundance: many
d_gene: TRBD2
v_gene: TRBV5-1
j_gene: TRBJ2-3
CDR3aa: CASSPGTSGSWVDTQYF
CDR3nt: TGCGCCAGCAGCCCTGGGACTAGCGGGAGTTGGGTAGATACGCAGTATTTT

abundance: many
d_gene: NA
v_gene: TRBV5-6
j_gene: TRBJ2-5
CDR3aa: CASSLTGTKLQETQYF
CDR3nt: TGTGCCAGCAGCTTAACCGGGACGAAGCTTCAAGAGACCCAGTACTTC

abundance: many
d_gene: NA
v_gene: TRBV20-1
j_gene: TRBJ2-3
CDR3aa: CSARASDTQYF
CDR3nt: TGCAGTGCTAGAGCCTCAGATACGCAGTATTTT

abundance: many
d_gene: NA
v_gene: TRBV29-1
j_gene: TRBJ2-5
CDR3aa: CSVPPQGVETQYF
CDR3nt: TGCAGCGTTCCCCCGCAGGGTGTGGAGACCCAGTACTTC

abundance: NA
d_gene: NA
v_gene: TRBV5-1
j_gene: TRBJ2-1
CDR3aa: CASSLWNRHNEQFF
CDR3nt: TGCGCCAGCAGCTTATGGAACAGACACAATGAGCAGTTCTTC

abundance: many
d_gene: TRBD2
v_gene: TRBV20-1
j_gene: TRBJ2-1
CDR3aa: CSALAGGPYNEQFF
CDR3nt: TGCAGTGCCCTAGCGGGAGGGCCGTACAATGAGCAGTTCTTC

abundance: few
d_gene: NA
v_gene: TRBV6-2/TRBV6-3
j_gene: TRBJ2-3
CDR3aa: CASSFGATIRDTQYF
CDR3nt: TGTGCCAGCAGTTTTGGGGCAACTATTAGGGATACGCAGTATTTT

abundance: NA
d_gene: NA
v_gene: TRBV7-9
j_gene: TRBJ2-3
CDR3aa: CASSLRVGRTGTDTQYF
CDR3nt: TGTGCCAGCAGCTTAAGAGTGGGGCGGACTGGCACAGATACGCAGTATTTT

abundance: few
d_gene: TRBD1
v_gene: TRBV6-5
j_gene: TRBJ2-4
CDR3aa: CASRQTGEGNIQYF
CDR3nt: TGTGCCAGCAGACAGACAGGGGAAGGAAACATTCAGTACTTC

abundance: NA
d_gene: TRBD1
v_gene: TRBV9
j_gene: TRBJ2-3
CDR3aa: CASSVGQADTQYF
CDR3nt: TGTGCCAGCAGCGTGGGACAGGCAGATACGCAGTATTTT

abundance: many
d_gene: TRBD1
v_gene: TRBV29-1
j_gene: TRBJ1-2
CDR3aa: CSTQGTGFGYTF
CDR3nt: TGCAGCACCCAAGGGACAGGGTTTGGCTACACCTTC

abundance: NA
d_gene: NA
v_gene: TRBV27
j_gene: TRBJ2-6
CDR3aa: CASSYRSGANVLTF
CDR3nt: TGTGCCAGCAGTTACCGCTCTGGGGCCAACGTCCTGACTTTC

abundance: few
d_gene: TRBD1
v_gene: TRBV7-9
j_gene: TRBJ2-1
CDR3aa: CASSLDRGLNEQFF
CDR3nt: TGTGCCAGCAGCTTAGACAGGGGGCTAAATGAGCAGTTCTTC

abundance: few
d_gene: TRBD2
v_gene: TRBV5-6
j_gene: TRBJ2-5
CDR3aa: CASSLELAGEETQYF
CDR3nt: TGTGCCAGCAGCTTGGAACTAGCGGGGGAAGAGACCCAGTACTTC

abundance: few
d_gene: NA
v_gene: TRBV27
j_gene: TRBJ1-2
CDR3aa: CASSRDPVYGYTF
CDR3nt: TGTGCCAGTAGCCGGGACCCAGTTTATGGCTACACCTTC

abundance: many
d_gene: TRBD1
v_gene: TRBV5-1
j_gene: TRBJ2-7
CDR3aa: CASSFRDRTTYEQYF
CDR3nt: TGCGCCAGCAGCTTCCGGGACAGGACAACCTACGAGCAGTACTTC

abundance: many
d_gene: TRBD1
v_gene: TRBV27
j_gene: TRBJ1-2
CDR3aa: CASSPTGGTYTF
CDR3nt: TGTGCCAGCAGTCCGACAGGGGGCACCTACACCTTC

abundance: many
d_gene: NA
v_gene: TRBV28
j_gene: TRBJ2-2
CDR3aa: CASAIRQGEIGELFF
CDR3nt: TGTGCCAGCGCCATAAGGCAGGGTGAAATCGGGGAGCTGTTTTTT

abundance: many
d_gene: TRBD1
v_gene: TRBV29-1
j_gene: TRBJ2-7
CDR3aa: CSVLPGQGISYEQYF
CDR3nt: TGCAGCGTACTTCCGGGACAGGGGATATCCTACGAGCAGTACTTC

abundance: many
d_gene: NA
v_gene: TRBV20-1
j_gene: TRBJ1-1
CDR3aa: CSARVPGGGGPFNTEAFF
CDR3nt: TGCAGTGCTAGAGTTCCCGGGGGTGGGGGCCCCTTTAACACTGAAGCTTTCTTT

abundance: few
d_gene: NA
v_gene: TRBV28
j_gene: TRBJ1-1
CDR3aa: CASSPAQVGAFF
CDR3nt: TGTGCCAGCAGCCCGGCCCAGGTGGGAGCTTTCTTT

abundance: few
d_gene: NA
v_gene: TRBV20-1
j_gene: TRBJ2-7
CDR3aa: CSATQDRLREQYF
CDR3nt: TGCAGTGCTACCCAAGACAGGCTACGCGAGCAGTACTTC

abundance: many
d_gene: NA
v_gene: TRBV29-1
j_gene: TRBJ2-7
CDR3aa: CSVAIPGRRIEQYF
CDR3nt: TGCAGCGTTGCGATCCCGGGACGGCGGATCGAGCAGTACTTC

abundance: NA
d_gene: NA
v_gene: TRBV27
j_gene: TRBJ1-1
CDR3aa: CASSLTLVGAGVTEAFF
CDR3nt: TGTGCCAGCAGTTTGACCCTCGTGGGGGCGGGAGTCACTGAAGCTTTCTTT

abundance: many
d_gene: NA
v_gene: TRBV7-9
j_gene: TRBJ1-2
CDR3aa: CASSLGARGAPASGYTF
CDR3nt: TGTGCCAGCAGCTTAGGGGCGAGAGGTGCACCAGCTTCGGGCTACACCTTC